This T cell receptor (beta chain) was observed in a study of human T cells and chemical hapten exposure. Noted time point: pre-sensitization, week 0. Treatment denoted: therapeutic diphenylcyclopropenone sensitization with weekly scalp DPC. There are many counts of this clonotype. Its antigen is still unknown. Individual cDNA molecules had unique molecular identifiers attached to them by the library. In the source study's methods: A per-sample median of about 100,000 TCRs was observed, with counts ranging from roughly 23,224 to 700,000. TCRdb reprocessed the RACE reads via MiXCR and lists one record per CDR3 protein. TCRdb assigned the V and J calls; the authors' analysis was not used. The repertoire includes about 300,000 distinct CDR3 sequences, about 5.4% of them detected once, and over 7% sits in the top ten. CDR3 length equals 15 residues. The germline V gene encodes CDR1 MNHEY and CDR2 SVGAGI. V lost 5 bases to trimming and J lost 10 bases, with 18 bases between them.

Study findings and constraints: Controls formed significantly fewer large CDR3 similarity clusters than expanded TCRs did. DPC sensitization left the count of TCRs above 1 in 1000 unchanged.

This TCR derives from a woman younger than 35 with alopecia areata. Some clones in this sample may be carry-over from other donors' samples. The material sequenced was whole blood, taken in connection with sensitization to the hapten diphenylcyclopropenone (DPC). The V gene is TRBV6-5, the J gene TRBJ1-6; TRBD1 might be the D (6 bases). The CDR3, as DNA: TGTGCCAGCAGTGCCCTGACAGGAGTGCGGTCACCCCTCCACTTT. Its translation is CASSALTGVRSPLHF.